Each of the 14 T cell receptor beta chains below was sequenced from the same sample in a study of T-cell reconstitution after alpha-beta-depleted transplantation in children. The authors prepared the TCRbeta library with unique molecular identifiers. TCRdb ran MiXCR on the PCR reads and lists one entry per CDR3 protein. The sample carries roughly 190,000 distinct CDR3 sequences, roughly 14% recorded once. Sequenced here: PBMCs from the stem cell graft donor, sampled from the stem cell graft. Source of these receptors: a human donor who donated a stem cell graft to a child with acute lymphoblastic leukemia.

To note about this clonotype: This may come from a read error, since a much larger clone is one base off. The rearrangement joins TRBV6-1 to TRBJ2-7; D is uncertain. From germline, CDR1 is MNHNS and CDR2 SASEGT. V lost 3 bases to trimming and J lost 3 bases, with 15 bases between them. The CDR3 extends over 15 amino acids. CDR3 coding DNA: TGTGCCAGCAGTGAGGTCAAAGGGCGAGTCTACGAGCAGTACTTC. It yields the protein CASSEVKGRVYEQYF.

There are many counts of this clonotype. The rearrangement links TRBV28 to TRBJ2-3; 7 positions agree with TRBD2. V lost 4 bases, J lost 4 bases, and 8 bases stayed unmatched. The CDR3 has 15 amino acids. Germline V gene data show CDR1 as MDHEN and CDR2 as SYDVKM. CDR3 nucleotide sequence: TGTGCCAGCAGTTACGGGAGGACTTCAGCAGATACGCAGTATTTT. Protein: CASSYGRTSADTQYF.

At least ten counts were recorded for this clonotype. The chain is built from TRBV5-1 and TRBJ1-5; D possibly corresponds to TRBD1 (5 bases). The CDR3 has 16 residues. Looked up from germline, CDR1 is SGHRS and CDR2 is YFSETQ. V lost 0 bases and J lost 0, with 10 bases in between. The CDR3 bases are TGCGCCAGCAGCTTGGCAGGGCCCTATAGCAATCAGCCCCAGCATTTT. Protein sequence: CASSLAGPYSNQPQHF.

The V and J genes are TRBV5-1 and TRBJ2-1; no firm D call. This CDR3 contains 12 residues. Germline V lookup: CDR1 SGHRS, CDR2 YFSETQ. Between the trimmed V and J ends, which lost 4 bases and 8 bases, there was a span of 10 bases. This CDR3 reads CASSASGHEQFF. CDR3 nucleotide sequence: TGCGCCAGCAGCGCCTCCGGGCATGAGCAGTTCTTC.

V is TRBV7-6 and J is TRBJ2-7; D is perhaps TRBD2 (5 bases). Germline CDR1 and CDR2: SGHVS and FNYEAQ. With 5 bases removed from V and 7 bases from J, the gap between germline ends came to 18 bases. CDR3 length: 14 residues. CDR3 sequence: CASSRDQEGEEQYF. The CDR3 nucleotides read TGTGCCAGCAGCCGCGACCAAGAGGGCGAGGAGCAGTACTTC.

Many counts were recorded for this clonotype. J is TRBJ2-4 and V is TRBV10-3; D not resolved. Per the germline V gene, CDR1 is ENHRY and CDR2 is SYGVKD. This CDR3 has 13 amino acids. V gave up 6 bases and J gave up 10 bases, with 16 bases separating them. CDR3 loop: CAISDSTARIQYF. The CDR3 DNA sequence: TGTGCCATCAGCGACTCGACTGCCCGGATTCAGTACTTC.

This clonotype was counted many times. The gene calls are TRBV5-1 and TRBJ1-1; 7 nucleotides align to TRBD1. V was pared by 2 bases and J by 5 bases, with 6 bases of the junction left unmatched. CDR3 length: 14 amino acids. Germline V gene sequence: CDR1 SGHRS, CDR2 YFSETQ. CDR3 sequence (DNA): TGCGCCAGCAGCTTCGGCAGGGGGAGAACTGAAGCTTTCTTT. Translation gives CASSFGRGRTEAFF.

The chain couples TRBV15 to TRBJ2-5; D remains ambiguous. The CDR3 is 11 residues long. Germline V gene data show CDR1 as LNHNV and CDR2 as YYDKDF (reference sequence). The ends were cut back, 2 bases at V and 5 bases at J, with 3 bases in the middle. CDR3 sequence: CATSRTETQYF. CDR3 DNA: TGTGCCACCAGCAGAACGGAGACCCAGTACTTC. Full variable domain (remainder filled in from reference TRBV15 and TRBJ2-5): DAMVIQNPRYQVTQFGKPVTLSCSQTLNHNVMYWYQQKSSQAPKLLFHYYDKDFNNEADTPDNFQSRRPNTSFCFLDIRSPGLGDTAMYLCATSRTETQYFGPGTRLLVL.

This clonotype was seen at least ten times. The chain links TRBV20-1 to TRBJ2-1; TRBD1 matches 10 bases. Germline V lookup: CDR1 DFQATT, CDR2 SNEGSKA (reference sequence). V trimming: 7 bases; J trimming: 6 bases; junction bases outside the gene matches: 12. This CDR3 has 15 amino acids. CDR3 sequence reads: CSVKRGTGVGNEQFF. CDR3 coding DNA: TGCAGTGTAAAGCGCGGGACAGGGGTTGGCAATGAGCAGTTCTTC.

This clonotype was recorded at least ten times. The chain employs TRBV28 and TRBJ1-5; D is perhaps TRBD1 (6 bases). This CDR3 contains 14 residues. Germline V gene lookup returns CDR1 MDHEN and CDR2 SYDVKM. The V gene lost 7 bases and the J gene lost 3 bases, with 13 bases spanning the gap. The CDR3 nucleotides are TGTGCCAGCACCGGACAGCAATTCAATCAGCCCCAGCATTTT. Residues: CASTGQQFNQPQHF.

This clonotype was picked up many times. V and J are TRBV20-1 and TRBJ1-1, with D tentatively TRBD1 (5 bases). The V gene's germline CDR1 is DFQATT and CDR2 SNEGSKA (reference sequence). V dropped 0 bases and J dropped 0 bases, with 11 bases sitting between them. The CDR3 is 15 residues long. CDR3: CSAREGQGLNTEAFF. CDR3 DNA sequence: TGCAGTGCTAGAGAAGGGCAGGGATTGAACACTGAAGCTTTCTTT.

This clonotype was picked up many times. The chain has TRBV24-1 and TRBJ2-3, with 8 bases identical to TRBD1. Germline loops: CDR1 KGHDR, CDR2 SFDVKD. After removal of 6 bases from V and 6 bases from J, the junction contained 4 bases not matched to a gene. The length of the CDR3 is 13 residues. The chain's CDR3 is CATSITGGDTQYF. In nucleotides, the CDR3 is TGTGCCACCAGTATCACAGGGGGTGATACGCAGTATTTT.

V and J are TRBV6-2 or TRBV6-3 and TRBJ2-4; 10 positions agree with TRBD2. This CDR3 is 14 amino acids long. J lost 8 bases, V lost 10 bases, and 11 bases had no gene match. Germline loops: CDR1 MNHEY, CDR2 SVGEGT. The CDR3 DNA reads TGTGCCACACAGTCTAGCGGGAGTGAGGACATTCAGTACTTC. Its protein is CATQSSGSEDIQYF.

This clonotype was picked up many times. The V gene is TRBV11-2, the J gene TRBJ2-1, with 8 bases fitting TRBD2. The CDR3 runs to 14 residues. Germline loops: CDR1 SGHAT, CDR2 FQNNGV. V trimming: 4 bases; J trimming: 2 bases; junction bases outside the gene matches: 1. CDR3 region: CASSSGGTYNEQFF. The CDR3 nucleotides are TGTGCCAGCAGCTCGGGGGGGACCTACAATGAGCAGTTCTTC.